One sample yielded the 8 T cell receptor beta chains listed below, sequenced in a study of Ad26.COV2.S vaccination and SARS-CoV-2 variants. Treatment given: some 19 received Ad26.COV2.S at low or high dose, single or two shots; five or six received placebo; per-sample allocation not given. All samples were drawn on day 63, counting from the first vaccine or placebo injection. Assay: immunoSEQ multiplex PCR; the TCRdb copy retains only in-frame clones and omits some. Counted here are some 640,000 clones, roughly 90% occurring once; the ten biggest clones make up around 1.5%. The material sequenced was peripheral blood, taken in a trial of Ad26.COV2.S vaccine versus placebo. The receptors were sampled from a person between 18 and 60 years old who received the Ad26.COV2.S COVID-19 vaccine or a placebo.

This clone turned up a few times. This chain connects TRBV6-5 to TRBJ1-2; possible D gene TRBD1, 5 bases. V was clipped by 7 bases and J by 5 bases, with 20 bases between them. Germline V lookup: CDR1 MNHEY, CDR2 SVGAGI. The CDR3 is 15 residues long. CDR3 nucleotides: TGTGCCAGCACCAACCGAGGAGGGGATCCTTATGGCTACACCTTC. This encodes CASTNRGGDPYGYTF.

V and J are TRBV6-2 or TRBV6-3 and TRBJ2-3; TRBD2 is a possible D gene (5 bases). Germline V gene lookup returns CDR1 MNHEY and CDR2 SVGEGT. The length of the CDR3 is 15 residues. The germline V and J ends were trimmed by 0 bases and 1 base, with 8 bases remaining between them. The CDR3 DNA is TGTGCCAGCAGTTACTCCTCGCGGGGCACAGATACGCAGTATTTT. It encodes CASSYSSRGTDTQYF.

The chain employs TRBV5-8 and TRBJ1-2, with D possibly TRBD1 on 6 matching bases. The germline V gene has CDR1 SGHTS and CDR2 YDEGEE. With 2 bases removed from V and 4 bases from J, the gap between germline ends came to 9 bases. The CDR3 runs 13 residues. The CDR3 spells CASSFEGGYGYTF. DNA of the CDR3: TGTGCCAGCAGCTTTGAAGGGGGCTATGGCTACACCTTC.

A remark on this clone: This sample also contains other DNA sequences that code for the same CDR3. The chain employs TRBV5-1 and TRBJ2-3, with D perhaps given as TRBD1 or TRBD2 (5 bases each). Germline V CDR1 and CDR2: SGHRS, YFSETQ. The CDR3 consists of 13 residues. The V gene lost 1 base and the J gene lost 4 bases, with 7 bases spanning the gap. Here the CDR3 DNA reads TGCGCCAGCAGCTTGCGGGGCCCAGATACGCAGTATTTT. This sequence encodes CASSLRGPDTQYF.

The table lists this clone with many counts. V is TRBV7-8 and J is TRBJ2-5; D call uncertain. The V end lost 1 base, the J end lost 1 base, and 10 bases lay between the germline ends. The germline V gene has CDR1 SGHVS and CDR2 FQNEAQ. The CDR3 extends over 15 amino acids. Written as DNA, the CDR3 is TGTGCCAGCAGCTTAGTATCCCAGATCCAAGAGACCCAGTACTTC. Encoded protein: CASSLVSQIQETQYF.

The chain recombines TRBV18 with TRBJ2-7, with D perhaps matching TRBD1 or TRBD2 (7 bases each). V was clipped by 6 bases and J by 4 bases, with 16 bases between them. CDR1 is KGHSH and CDR2 is LQKENI in the germline V gene. This CDR3 region has 14 residues. CDR3 region: CASSRGGTAYEQYF. The CDR3, as DNA: TGTGCCAGCTCTCGGGGAGGGACAGCTTACGAGCAGTACTTC.

This chain connects TRBV11-2 to TRBJ2-4; D perhaps matches TRBD1 (6 bases). V dropped 5 bases and J dropped 7 bases, with 9 bases sitting between them. Germline CDR1 is SGHAT and CDR2 is FQNNGV. The CDR3 sequence is 12 residues long. CDR3 loop: CASSQDRNIQYF. The CDR3 coding sequence is TGTGCCAGCAGCCAAGACAGGAACATTCAGTACTTC.

The V and J genes are TRBV29-1 and TRBJ2-3, with TRBD2 identical over 10 bases. V was pared by 5 bases and J by 1 base, with 15 bases of the junction left unmatched. Germline values: CDR1 SQVTM, CDR2 ANQGSEA. The CDR3 is 18 amino acids. The DNA of the CDR3 is TGCAGCGTTCGCGAGACTAGCGGGTGGGTTGACCGCACAGATACGCAGTATTTT. As protein: CSVRETSGWVDRTDTQYF.